These T cell receptor beta chains were read from a single sample in a study of CD8 T cells in Susac syndrome. TCRdb reanalysed the immunoSEQ multiplex PCR reads using MiXCR and keeps one entry per CDR3 protein. The sample records fewer than 300,000 distinct CDR3 sequences, 70% to 90% being singletons. Sequencing was performed on CD8+ T cells from PBMCs. The receptors originated from a human donor with multiple sclerosis. CDR3s include the opening cysteine and the closing phenylalanine or tryptophan. A D gene is named only where the DNA matches it firmly. Clone sizes are given selectively: once, few, many, or a class where the clone is expanded.

clone_size j_call d_call v_call cdr3_nt cdr3_aa
- TRBJ2-1 TRBD2 TRBV6-2/TRBV6-3 TGTGCCAGCAAGGGTAGCGGGTCCTACAATGAGCAGTTCTTC CASKGSGSYNEQFF
- TRBJ2-1 - TRBV13 TGTGCCAGCAGCTTACCTTCTAGCCATGAGCAGTTCTTC CASSLPSSHEQFF
- TRBJ1-1 - TRBV7-9 TGTGCCAGCAGCTCTTCCAGTATTGTTGCTGAAGCTTTCTTT CASSSSSIVAEAFF
few TRBJ1-4 TRBD1 TRBV7-2 TGTGCCAGCAGCTCCGGGACAGGGAGAGAAAAACTGTTTTTT CASSSGTGREKLFF
- TRBJ2-7 - TRBV11-2 TGTGCCAGCACGTTTAACCACTACGAGCAGTACTTC CASTFNHYEQYF
- TRBJ2-1 TRBD1 TRBV15 TGTGCCACCACCAGGGGGCTCTACAATGAGCAGTTCTTC CATTRGLYNEQFF
- TRBJ2-7 - TRBV7-9 TGTGCCAGCAGCTTAGACGGGGCTGGGGGCTACGAGCAGTACTTC CASSLDGAGGYEQYF
few TRBJ2-7 - TRBV9 TGTGCCAGCAGCGTAGAGGCAGGGCCCTCACAGCAGTACTTC CASSVEAGPSQQYF
few TRBJ2-7 TRBD2 TRBV6-5 TGTGCCAGCAGTTACTCAACTAGCGGTCCTTTGGGGGAGCAGTACTTC CASSYSTSGPLGEQYF
- TRBJ2-1 TRBD2 TRBV10-3 TGTGCCATCAGTGATAGGGAGGGCCATAACAATGAGCAGTTCTTC CAISDREGHNNEQFF
- TRBJ1-2 - TRBV12-2 TGTGCAAGTCGCTTAGCTGGGACAGGATCACGGGCTGGAAACTATGGCTACACCTTC CASRLAGTGSRAGNYGYTF
- TRBJ1-3 TRBD1 TRBV9 TGTGCCAGCAGCTCGCGGAAAACAGGGGTCGGAAACACCATATATTTT CASSSRKTGVGNTIYF
- TRBJ2-1 - TRBV7-9 TGTGCCAGCAGCTTATCGGAGGGAAACTACAATGAGCAGTTCTTC CASSLSEGNYNEQFF
- TRBJ1-2 - TRBV7-9 TGTGCCAGCAGCTTAGGTCTGGGGCGGAATGGCTACACCTTC CASSLGLGRNGYTF
- TRBJ2-1 TRBD2 TRBV28 TGTGCCAGCAGTCCCCCATCGGCCAAGGGACTAGCGGGAGGGCTCAGGGGGCAGTTCTTC CASSPPSAKGLAGGLRGQFF
- TRBJ2-5 - TRBV20-1 TGCAGTGCTAGAGACCGGGTCTGGCTCCAGGAGACCCAGTACTTC CSARDRVWLQETQYF
- TRBJ2-2 - TRBV2 TGTGCCACACAGAGGACTCACACCGGGGAGCTGTTTTTT CATQRTHTGELFF
- TRBJ1-1 TRBD1 TRBV23-1 TGCGCCAGCAGTCCGGGACAGGGTTACACTGAAGCTTTCTTT CASSPGQGYTEAFF
- TRBJ2-7 - TRBV4-1 TGCGCCAGCAGCCAAGATAGGGCTATAGGGTACGAGCAGTACTTC CASSQDRAIGYEQYF
- TRBJ2-7 - TRBV11-1 TGTGCCAGCGGGCGCGGCTGGGGAGACGAGCAGTACTTC CASGRGWGDEQYF
- TRBJ2-7 TRBD1 TRBV9 TGTGCCAGCAGCGTAGAGGGGACAGCCCCCTACGAGCAGTACTTC CASSVEGTAPYEQYF
- TRBJ2-7 - TRBV11-2 TGTGCCAGCAGCTTCGTGGGACGTCCTTACGAGCAGTACTTC CASSFVGRPYEQYF
- TRBJ1-1 TRBD1 TRBV10-3 TGTGCCAGCATGACCGGGACAGATAGTAGGTACACTGAAGCTTTCTTT CASMTGTDSRYTEAFF
- TRBJ2-7 TRBD2 TRBV27 TGTGCCAGCAGGCTAGCGGGTTCGTACTACGAGCAGTACTTC CASRLAGSYYEQYF
once TRBJ1-2 TRBD1 TRBV28 TGTGCCAGCAGTTTCCCAGGGGGCGGCTATGGCTACACCTTC CASSFPGGGYGYTF